The T cell receptor (beta chain) under discussion was sequenced for a study of cytomegalovirus exposure and HLA in healthy donors. Samples came from healthy bone marrow donors. The CDR3 consists of 15 residues. With 2 bases removed from V and 6 bases from J, the gap between germline ends came to 12 bases. The germline gives CDR1 SGHDT, CDR2 YYEEEE. This clone has more than one count but fewer than ten. Its antigen is currently unknown. Study-wide findings and caveats: In a later analysis, at a false discovery rate of 0.05, some 17,000 TCR beta sequences were associated with HLA alleles. HLA restriction was apparent for most CMV-associated TCR beta chains in a later analysis. Most sequenced TCRs were rare (though some public TCRs occurred in many donors).

Amplification used 60 Vbeta primers and 13 Jbeta primers. Libraries were prepared by immunoSEQ multiplex PCR; TCRdb keeps only in-frame clonotypes and omits some of them. The sample holds hundreds of thousands of clones, about three quarters seen once. The sequenced sample consisted of PBMCs. The J gene is TRBJ1-6, the V gene TRBV5-6, with D maybe TRBD1 (5 bases). This TCR came from a woman aged 55-75 years in good health and CMV-seropositive. This chain's CDR3 is CASSLRQLPNSPLHF. CDR3 in DNA: TGTGCCAGCAGCTTACGACAGTTGCCTAATTCACCCCTCCACTTT.